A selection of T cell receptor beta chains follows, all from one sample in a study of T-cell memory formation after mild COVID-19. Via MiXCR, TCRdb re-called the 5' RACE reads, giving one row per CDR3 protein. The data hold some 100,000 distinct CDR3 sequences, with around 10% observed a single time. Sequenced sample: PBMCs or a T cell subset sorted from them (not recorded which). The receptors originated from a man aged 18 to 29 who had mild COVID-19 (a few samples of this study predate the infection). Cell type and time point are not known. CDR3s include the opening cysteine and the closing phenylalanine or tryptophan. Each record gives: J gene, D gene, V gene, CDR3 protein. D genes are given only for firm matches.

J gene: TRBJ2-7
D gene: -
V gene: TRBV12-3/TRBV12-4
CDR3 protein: CASSLGFGAGWHF

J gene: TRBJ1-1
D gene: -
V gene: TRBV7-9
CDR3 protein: CASSSVRSDSYTEAFF

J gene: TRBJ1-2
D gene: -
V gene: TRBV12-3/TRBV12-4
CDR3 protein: CATGTQGNYGYTF

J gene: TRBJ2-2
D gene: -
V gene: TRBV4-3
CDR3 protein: CASSQSWTLANTGELFF

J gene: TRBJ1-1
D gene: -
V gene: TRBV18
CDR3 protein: CASSPNFPNTEAFF

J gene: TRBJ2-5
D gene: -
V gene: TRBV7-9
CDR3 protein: CASSLAMGVQETQYF

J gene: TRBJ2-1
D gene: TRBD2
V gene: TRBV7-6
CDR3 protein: CASSLGGRADNEQFF

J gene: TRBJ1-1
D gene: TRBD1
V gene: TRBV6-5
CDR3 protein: CASSRPGQGTAEAFF

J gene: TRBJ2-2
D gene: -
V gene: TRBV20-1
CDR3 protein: CSAPPGATGELFF

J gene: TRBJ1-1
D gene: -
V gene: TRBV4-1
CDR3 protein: CASSQRYSGGAEAFF

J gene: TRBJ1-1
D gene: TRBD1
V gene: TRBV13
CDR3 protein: CASSLSGGGEAFF

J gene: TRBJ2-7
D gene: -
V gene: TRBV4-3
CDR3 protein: CASSQGLYYEQYF

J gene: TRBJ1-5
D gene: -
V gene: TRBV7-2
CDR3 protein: CASSSPPEPQHF

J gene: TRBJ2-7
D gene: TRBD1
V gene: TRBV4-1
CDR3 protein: CASTPDRGIGYEQYF

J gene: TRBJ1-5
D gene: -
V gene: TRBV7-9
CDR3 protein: CASSLGPDSNQPQHF

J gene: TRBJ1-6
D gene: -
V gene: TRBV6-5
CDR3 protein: CASSYSSGINSPLHF

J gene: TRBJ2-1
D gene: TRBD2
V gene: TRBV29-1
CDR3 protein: CSGKAGGYNEQFF

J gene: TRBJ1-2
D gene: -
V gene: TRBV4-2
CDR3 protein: CASSHEGSGARGYTF

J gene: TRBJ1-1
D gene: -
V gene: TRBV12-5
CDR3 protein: CASGLENTEAFF

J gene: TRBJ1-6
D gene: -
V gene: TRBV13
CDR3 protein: CASSWAGPGLLHF

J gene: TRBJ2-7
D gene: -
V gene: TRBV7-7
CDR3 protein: CASSPRVQDSSYEQYF

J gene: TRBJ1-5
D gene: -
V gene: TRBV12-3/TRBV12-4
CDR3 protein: CASKITGNQPQHF

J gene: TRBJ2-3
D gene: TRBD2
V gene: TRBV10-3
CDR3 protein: CAIRGGRETQYF

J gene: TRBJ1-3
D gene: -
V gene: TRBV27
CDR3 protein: CASSLSPGSGNTIYF

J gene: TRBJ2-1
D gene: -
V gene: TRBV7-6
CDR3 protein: CASSLGQGSYNEQFF

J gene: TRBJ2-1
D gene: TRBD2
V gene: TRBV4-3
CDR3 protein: CASSQGSGGYEQFF

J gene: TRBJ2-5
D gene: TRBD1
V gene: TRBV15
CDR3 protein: CATSRSDRYQETQYF

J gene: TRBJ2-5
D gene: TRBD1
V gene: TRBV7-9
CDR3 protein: CASGVEFRQGGRETQYF

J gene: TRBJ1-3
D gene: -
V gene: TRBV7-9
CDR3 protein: CASSSSTEAVGNTIYF

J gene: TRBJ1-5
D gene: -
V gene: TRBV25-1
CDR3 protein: CASSEGRRQPQHF

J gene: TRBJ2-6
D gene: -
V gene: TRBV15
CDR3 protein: CATSTGPRGANVLTF

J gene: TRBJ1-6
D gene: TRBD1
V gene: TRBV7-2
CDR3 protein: CASSEFRQGRNSPLHF

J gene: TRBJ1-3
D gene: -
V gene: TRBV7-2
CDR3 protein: CASGSGSGNTIYF

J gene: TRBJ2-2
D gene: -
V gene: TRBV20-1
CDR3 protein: CSARRADTGELFF

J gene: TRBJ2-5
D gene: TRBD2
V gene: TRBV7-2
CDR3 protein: CASSWTSGGPETQYF

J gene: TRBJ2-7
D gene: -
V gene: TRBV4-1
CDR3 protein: CASSPLVGASPYEQYF

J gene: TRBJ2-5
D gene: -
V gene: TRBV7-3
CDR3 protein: CASTSWVGVEETQYF

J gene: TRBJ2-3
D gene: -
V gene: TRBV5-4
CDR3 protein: CASSSNMGGADTQYF

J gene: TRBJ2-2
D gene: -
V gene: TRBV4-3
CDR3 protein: CASSPQTGVSTGELFF

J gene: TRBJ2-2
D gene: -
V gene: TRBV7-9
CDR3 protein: CAAPAWSNTGELFF

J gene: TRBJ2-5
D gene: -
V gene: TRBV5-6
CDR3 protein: CASSLTPTGGETQYF

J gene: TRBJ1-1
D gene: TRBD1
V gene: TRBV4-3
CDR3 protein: CASSQGDSSTEAFF

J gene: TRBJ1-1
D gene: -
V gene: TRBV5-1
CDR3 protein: CASSPEWGGSEAFF

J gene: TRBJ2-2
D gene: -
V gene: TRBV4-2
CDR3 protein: CASSEPGQYTGELFF

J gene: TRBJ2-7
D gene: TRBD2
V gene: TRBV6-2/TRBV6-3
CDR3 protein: CASSYELLRGEISYEQYF

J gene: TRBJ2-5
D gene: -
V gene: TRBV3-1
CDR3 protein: CASSLRAVRVGQETQYF

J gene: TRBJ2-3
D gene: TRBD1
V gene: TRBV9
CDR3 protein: CASSTGQGLADTQYF

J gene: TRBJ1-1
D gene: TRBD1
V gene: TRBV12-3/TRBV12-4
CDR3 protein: CASSGGTGVREAFF

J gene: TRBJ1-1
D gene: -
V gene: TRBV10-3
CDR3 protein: CAIEGDDTEAFF

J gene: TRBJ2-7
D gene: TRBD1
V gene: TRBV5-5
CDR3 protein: CASSSGDSIHYEQYF